This TCR beta chain was retrieved from a study of T cell responses to AZD1222 COVID-19 vaccine. For the study at large: Pooled samples include second doses given at about 4 or 12 weeks.

Only in-frame clones appear in the TCRdb table, and some are missing; sequencing was by immunoSEQ multiplex PCR. The profile shows about 140,000 clones, roughly 88% of them singletons. The CDR3 totals 15 residues. Germline V gives CDR1 MNHEY, CDR2 SVGEGT. J was trimmed by 7 bases and V by 5 bases; bases with no gene match: 6. Study-level points and caveats: Researchers took repertoire samples only after the peak T cell response had come.

Turning to this clone: Its specificity is unknown.

The starting material was peripheral blood, obtained on day 0 of AZD1222 vaccination. This rearrangement joins TRBV6-2 or TRBV6-3 to TRBJ2-1, with TRBD1 matching 12 bases. This clonotype originated in an adult in good health. CDR3 in DNA: TGTGCCAGCAGTAACCGGGACAGGGGGCTTAATGAGCAGTTCTTC. This encodes CASSNRDRGLNEQFF.